The source of this TCR beta chain is a study of beta chain features in type 1 diabetes. This clone was observed a few times. Of the isolated RNA, all was reverse transcribed, and so the sequenced material was expressed TCRB transcripts. TCRdb's copy holds only in-frame clones and misses some; the assay was immunoSEQ multiplex PCR. The repertoire has about 410,000 clones, more than 11% of them found once; the top ten carry 0.035% to 0.045%. Germline V gene lookup returns CDR1 GTSNPN and CDR2 SVGIG (reference sequence). This CDR3 spans 13 amino acids. The V end was cut by 3 bases, the J end by 5 bases, with 11 bases between.

The sample was naive CD4+ T cells from blood. The chain couples TRBV30 to TRBJ1-5; maybe TRBD1 (6 bases). This clonotype originated in a man aged 25 to 45 in good health. CDR3 protein: CAWRGTRDQPQHF. Here the CDR3 DNA reads TGTGCCTGGAGAGGGACAAGGGATCAGCCCCAGCATTTT.